This entry describes one T cell receptor beta chain. Its target is unknown. The CDR3 has 15 amino acids. V was shortened by 2 bases and J by 5 bases, with 16 bases between the two germline ends. Germline lookup yields CDR1 SEHNR and CDR2 FQNEAQ (reference sequence). The data belong to a study of Ad26.COV2.S vaccination and SARS-CoV-2 variants. General study results and limits: Assessments of TCR breadth and depth may have underestimated the total T cell responses. Across vaccine and placebo recipients, the breadth of non-spike TCRs was similar.

Produced via immunoSEQ multiplex PCR; TCRdb's table is partial and in-frame only. The sample consists of under 300,000 clones, 70% to 90% of them appearing once. The treatment is: around 19 received Ad26.COV2.S at low or high dose, single or two shots; 5 received placebo; per-sample allocation not given. Specimens were obtained on day 63 following the first vaccine or placebo injection. The donor was a Boston adult aged 18-55 years. Vaccination used an Ad26 vector expressing Wuhan-strain SARS-CoV-2 spike. The receptor comes from a person aged 18 to 59 who received the Ad26.COV2.S COVID-19 vaccine or a placebo. Sample: peripheral blood, taken in a trial of Ad26.COV2.S vaccine versus placebo. The chain is built from TRBV7-9 and TRBJ2-7; tentative D call: TRBD1 (5 bases). DNA for the CDR3: TGTGCCAGCAGCTTACTAGGGGCAGGCGGACACGAGCAGTACTTC. Encoded protein: CASSLLGAGGHEQYF. The full variable domain, completed using reference TRBV7-9 and TRBJ2-7, is DTGVSQNPRHKITKRGQNVTFRCDPISEHNRLYWYRQTLGQGPEFLTYFQNEAQLEKSRLLSDRFSAERPKGSFSTLEIQRTEQGDSAMYLCASSLLGAGGHEQYFGPGTRLTVT.